Only a few counts were recorded for the clone carrying this T cell receptor (beta chain). The antigen remains undetermined. This entry is derived from a study of T cells after yellow fever vaccination. TCRdb re-called the 5' RACE reads through MiXCR, storing one row per CDR3 protein. The table shows some 340,000 distinct CDR3 sequences, with about 10% occurring only once. The germline V gene encodes CDR1 SGHTA and CDR2 FQGNSA. Between the trimmed V and J ends, which lost 1 base and 5 bases, there was a span of 12 bases. The CDR3 runs to 14 residues. Whole-study results and caveats: Most primary-vaccination clones recurred post-booster (around 97% CD4, 85% to 90% CD8).

This clonotype was obtained from a young man who received the YFV17D yellow fever vaccine. Source: CD4+ T cells sorted from PBMCs, taken 45 days after the yellow fever booster vaccination. This chain connects TRBV7-2 to TRBJ2-7; maybe TRBD1 (6 bases). This chain's CDR3 is CASSLDTGSNEQYF. The CDR3 DNA follows: TGTGCCAGCAGCTTAGATACAGGGTCCAACGAGCAGTACTTC.